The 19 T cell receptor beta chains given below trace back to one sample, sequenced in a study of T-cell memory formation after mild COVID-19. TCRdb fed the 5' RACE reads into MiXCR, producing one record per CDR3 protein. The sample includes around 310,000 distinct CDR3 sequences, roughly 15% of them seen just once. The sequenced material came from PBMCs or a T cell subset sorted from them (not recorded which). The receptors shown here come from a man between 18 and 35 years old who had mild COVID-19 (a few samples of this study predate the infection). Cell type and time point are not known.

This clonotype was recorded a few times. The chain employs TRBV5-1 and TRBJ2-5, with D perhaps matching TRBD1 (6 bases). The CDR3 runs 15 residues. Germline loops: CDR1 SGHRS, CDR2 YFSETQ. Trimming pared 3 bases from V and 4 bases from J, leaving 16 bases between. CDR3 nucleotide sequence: TGCGCCAGCAGCTCTACAGGGTTACGGGGAGAGACCCAGTACTTC. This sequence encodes CASSSTGLRGETQYF.

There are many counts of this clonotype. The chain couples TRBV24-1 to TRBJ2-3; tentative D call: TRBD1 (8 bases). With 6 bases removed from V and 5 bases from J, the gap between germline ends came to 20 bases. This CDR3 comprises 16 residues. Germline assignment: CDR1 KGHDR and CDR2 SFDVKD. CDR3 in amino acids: CATSSGRRGTGDTQYF. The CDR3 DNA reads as TGTGCCACCAGTAGTGGGCGGCGGGGGACAGGAGATACGCAGTATTTT.

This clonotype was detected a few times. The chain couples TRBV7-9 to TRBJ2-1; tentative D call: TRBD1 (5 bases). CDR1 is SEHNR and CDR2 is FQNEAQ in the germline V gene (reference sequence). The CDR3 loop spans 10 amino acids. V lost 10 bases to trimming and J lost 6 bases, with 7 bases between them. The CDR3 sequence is CATQGNEQFF. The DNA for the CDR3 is TGTGCCACCCAGGGCAATGAGCAGTTCTTC.

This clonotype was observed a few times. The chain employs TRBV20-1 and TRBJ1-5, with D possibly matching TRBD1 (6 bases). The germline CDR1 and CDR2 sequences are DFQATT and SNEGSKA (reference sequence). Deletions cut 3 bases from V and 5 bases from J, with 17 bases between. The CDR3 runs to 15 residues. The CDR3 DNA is TGCAGTGCTAGTAACCCTGGAGGGGGACATCAGCCCCAGCATTTT. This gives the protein CSASNPGGGHQPQHF.

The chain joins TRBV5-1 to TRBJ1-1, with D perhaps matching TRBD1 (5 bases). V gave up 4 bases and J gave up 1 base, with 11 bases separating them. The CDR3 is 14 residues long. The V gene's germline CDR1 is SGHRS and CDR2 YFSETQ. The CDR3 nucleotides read TGCGCCAGCAGCAAAGGGGACGGGAACACTGAAGCTTTCTTT. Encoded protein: CASSKGDGNTEAFF.

This chain's CDR3 is CASSLAPRTDGYTF. As DNA, the CDR3 is TGCGCCAGCAGCTTGGCCCCAAGGACAGATGGCTACACCTTC. The genes are TRBV5-1 and TRBJ1-2; the D gene is possibly TRBD1 (6 bases). The CDR3 runs 14 residues. V lost 0 bases and J 6 bases, leaving 12 bases between the germline ends. CDR1 and CDR2 from the germline V gene are SGHRS and YFSETQ.

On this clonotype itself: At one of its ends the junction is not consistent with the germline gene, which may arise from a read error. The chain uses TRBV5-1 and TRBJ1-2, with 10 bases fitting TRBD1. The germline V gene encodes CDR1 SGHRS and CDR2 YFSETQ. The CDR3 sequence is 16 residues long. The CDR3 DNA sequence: TGCGCCAGCGGCTTTACCGGGACAGGGGATATCTATGGCTACACCTTC. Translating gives CASGFTGTGDIYGYTF.

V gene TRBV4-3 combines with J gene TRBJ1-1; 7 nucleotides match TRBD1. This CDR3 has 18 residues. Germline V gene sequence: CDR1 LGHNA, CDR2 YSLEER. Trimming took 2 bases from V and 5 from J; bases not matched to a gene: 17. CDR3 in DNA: TGCGCCAGCAGCCAAAATTTTCCCGGGGGGGACAGACAGACTGAAGCTTTCTTT. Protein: CASSQNFPGGDRQTEAFF.

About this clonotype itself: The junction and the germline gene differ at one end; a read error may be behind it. The CDR3 nucleotides are TGTGCGAGTACTAGCCGCACAGATACGCAGTATTTT. It encodes CASTSRTDTQYF. The rearrangement uses TRBV19 and TRBJ2-3; TRBD2 is a possible D gene (6 bases). CDR1 LNHDA and CDR2 SQIVND come from the germline V gene (reference sequence). The CDR3 contains 12 residues.

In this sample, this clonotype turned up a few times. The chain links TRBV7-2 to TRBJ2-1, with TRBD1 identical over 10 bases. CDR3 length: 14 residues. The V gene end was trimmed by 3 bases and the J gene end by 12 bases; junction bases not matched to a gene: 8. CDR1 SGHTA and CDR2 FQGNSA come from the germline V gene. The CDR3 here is CASSFETGGAGQFF. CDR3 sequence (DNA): TGTGCCAGCAGCTTTGAGACAGGGGGCGCGGGGCAGTTCTTC.

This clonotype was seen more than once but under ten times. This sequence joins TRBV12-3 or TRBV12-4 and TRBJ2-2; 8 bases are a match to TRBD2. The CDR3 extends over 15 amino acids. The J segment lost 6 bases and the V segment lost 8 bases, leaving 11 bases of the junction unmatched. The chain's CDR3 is CASSSTLAVAGELFF. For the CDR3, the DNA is TGTGCCAGCTCCTCAACACTAGCGGTGGCCGGGGAGCTGTTTTTT.

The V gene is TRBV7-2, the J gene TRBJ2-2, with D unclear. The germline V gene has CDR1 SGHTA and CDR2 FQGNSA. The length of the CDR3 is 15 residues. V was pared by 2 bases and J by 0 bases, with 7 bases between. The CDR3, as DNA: TGTGCCAGCAGCTTACAGGCAACGAACACCGGGGAGCTGTTTTTT. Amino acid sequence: CASSLQATNTGELFF.

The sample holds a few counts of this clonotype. The DNA of the CDR3 is TGTGCCGTCGGGGGAGCGGGGGAGCAGTACTTC. Translated, it gives CAVGGAGEQYF. The chain is built from TRBV10-3 and TRBJ2-7; TRBD2 matches at 7 bases. This CDR3 is 11 amino acids long. Looked up from germline, CDR1 is ENHRY and CDR2 is SYGVKD. The V gene end was trimmed by 11 bases and the J gene end by 7 bases; junction bases not matched to a gene: 8.

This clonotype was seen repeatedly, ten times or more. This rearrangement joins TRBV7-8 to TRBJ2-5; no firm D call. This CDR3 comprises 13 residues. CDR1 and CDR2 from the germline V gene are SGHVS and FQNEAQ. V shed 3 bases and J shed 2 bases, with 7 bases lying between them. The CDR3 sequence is CASSFGRQETQYF. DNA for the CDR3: TGTGCCAGCAGCTTTGGGCGACAAGAGACCCAGTACTTC.

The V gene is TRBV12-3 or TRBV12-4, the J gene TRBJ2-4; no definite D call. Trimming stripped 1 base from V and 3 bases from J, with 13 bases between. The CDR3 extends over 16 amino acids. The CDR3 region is CASSLEMVSNKNIQYF. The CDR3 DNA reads TGTGCCAGCAGTTTAGAGATGGTCAGTAACAAAAACATTCAGTACTTC.

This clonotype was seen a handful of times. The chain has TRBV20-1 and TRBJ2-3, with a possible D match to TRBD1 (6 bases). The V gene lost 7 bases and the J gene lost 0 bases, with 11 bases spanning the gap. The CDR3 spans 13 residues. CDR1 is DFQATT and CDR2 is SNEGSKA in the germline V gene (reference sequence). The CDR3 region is CSGGPSSTDTQYF. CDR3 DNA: TGCAGTGGGGGGCCCTCTAGCACAGATACGCAGTATTTT.

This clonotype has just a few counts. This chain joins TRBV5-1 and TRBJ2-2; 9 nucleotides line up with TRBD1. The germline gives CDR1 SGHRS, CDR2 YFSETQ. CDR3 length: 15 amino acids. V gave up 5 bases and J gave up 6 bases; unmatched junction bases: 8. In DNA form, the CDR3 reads TGCGCCAGCAGTAGGATACAGGGGGCGTCCGGGGAGCTGTTTTTT. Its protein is CASSRIQGASGELFF.

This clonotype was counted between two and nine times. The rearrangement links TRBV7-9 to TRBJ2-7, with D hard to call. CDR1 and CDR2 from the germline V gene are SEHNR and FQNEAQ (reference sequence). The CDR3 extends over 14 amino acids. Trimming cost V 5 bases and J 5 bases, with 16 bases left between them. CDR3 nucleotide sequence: TGTGCCAGCAGCCGCCGATCACGGCAACACGAGCAGTACTTC. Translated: CASSRRSRQHEQYF.

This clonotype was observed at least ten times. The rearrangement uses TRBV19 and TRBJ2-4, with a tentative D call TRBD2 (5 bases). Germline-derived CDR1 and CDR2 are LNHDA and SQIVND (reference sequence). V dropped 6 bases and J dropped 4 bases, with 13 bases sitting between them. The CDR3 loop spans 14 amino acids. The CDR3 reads CASSQPGEKNIQYF. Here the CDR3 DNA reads TGTGCCAGTAGCCAACCCGGGGAGAAAAACATTCAGTACTTC.